This TCR beta chain was obtained from a study of CD8 T cells in seronegative destructive rheumatoid arthritis (dated by TCRdb to 2018 to 2020). About the investigation overall: Seven of the eight CND-RA patients were receiving biological drugs at sampling. Peripheral CD8+ TCRbeta repertoires of CCP-negative destructive rheumatoid arthritis (CND-RA) patients were compared with newly diagnosed seropositive RA, seronegative RA and healthy controls. Rather than undergoing new sequencing, the seropositive RA, seronegative RA and healthy control comparison cohorts were drawn from an earlier published TCRbeta dataset. What the research found in general, with its limitations: The study acknowledged the small size of the CND-RA cohort as a limitation. After adjustment for age, less diverse and more clonal CD8+ TCRbeta repertoires appeared to be present in CND-RA patients than in other RA subtypes. Because diagnostic samples were lacking, the TCR repertoire differences may partly reflect years of poor disease control rather than having been present at onset. Compared with controls and other RA subtypes, CND-RA repertoires contained more CMV-reactive and fewer influenza A-reactive CD8+ TCRbeta sequences. Across the 90,000 to 150,000 clonotypes tested, no public clonotype enrichment remained significant after Benjamini-Hochberg correction. A distinct set of enriched public clonotypes appeared to be present in CND-RA patients, and the authors interpreted this finding as support for a separate disease subset.

Genomic DNA from CD8+ cells was used for TCRbeta sequencing, which was performed according to the manufacturer's instructions. A genomics technology centre in Finland ran the TCRbeta sequencing, which was done with the immunoSEQ assay. The published analysis was carried out like this. The clonotype tables produced by the immunoSEQ preprocessing pipeline were converted into VDJtools format, and any non-productive clonotypes were filtered out. Samples below 10,000 reads were excluded and the rest subsampled to 10,000 reads; most of the eight CND-RA samples passed. The VDJtools CalcDiversityStats function was applied to data subsampled to 10,000 reads to calculate Shannon-Wiener, Simpson and clonality indices. To infer antigen specificity, non-singleton TCRbeta clonotypes were hard-matched against VDJdb, with no mismatches permitted. CDR3 sequences differing by one amino acid (Hamming distance 1) were grouped into clusters with potentially shared antigen targets. Group enrichment of public clonotypes was tested with one-sided Fisher's exact tests after groups were resampled to six samples, with the procedure repeated ten times. The clones in this table, taken by TCRdb from immuneACCESS, are in-frame only. Not every clone is retained; where verified, under half of the shortfall comes from an unresolved V gene, and the cause of the rest is unknown. Clonal size and the V and J genes are those of that table, whereas D and trimming came from the DNA. The sample contains more than 10,000 clones, around 83% of them found a single time. Roughly a quarter of the sample is taken by the ten largest.

This clone was seen once. This receptor's antigen is unknown. No much larger clone exists at a distance of one base, and base qualities are not known. CND-RA patients tested negative on the clinical CCP2 antibody test, and even with active therapy their joint destruction kept progressing. Every CND-RA patient showed typical joint destruction in the wrists and ankles and had failed conventional anti-rheumatic therapy. Instead of being sampled at diagnosis, CND-RA patients were sampled after long disease histories, which in several cases spanned decades. Fifty millilitres of EDTA-anticoagulated peripheral blood were drawn from each patient. Ficoll-Paque PLUS density gradient separation was used to isolate peripheral blood mononuclear cells. AutoMACS magnetic bead positive selection was used to isolate CD8+ cells from fresh or cryopreserved PBMCs, and purity was verified by flow cytometry. Genomic DNA was extracted using Nucleospin Tissue or Tissue XS kits and then quantified on a Qubit 2.0 fluorometer.

Looking up the germline V gene yields CDR1 LGHNA and CDR2 YNFKEQ. The V end loses 10 bases and the J end loses 4 bases, and a stretch of 16 bases separates them. Spanning cysteine to phenylalanine, the CDR3 consists of 13 amino acids. Only the CDR3 region is kept as DNA, spanning 39 bases read in frame from base 1. Sequences were obtained from CD8+ T cells from blood. The chain is assembled from TRBV4-2 and TRBJ2-5, and the D gene may be TRBD2, 6 bases matching. The sequence came from a woman aged 30-55 years with seronegative destructive rheumatoid arthritis. In nucleotides, the sequence is TGTGCCACGGGGGTCACTAGTCGAGAGACCCAGTACTTC. It specifies CATGVTSRETQYF.